These 14 T cell receptor beta chains originate from one sample sequenced in a study of T cell changes during pregnancy in multiple sclerosis (dated by TCRdb to about 2019). The library relied on the immunoSEQ multiplex PCR assay. Sourced from immuneACCESS, this table was stored by TCRdb with only in-frame sequences that have V and J called. A share of the clones is absent; for the studies checked, an unresolved V gene accounts for under half, and the remainder has no known explanation. This sample lists 45,000 to 50,000 clones; about 91% were detected once. Around 8.1% of the sample is held by the ten biggest clonotypes. The sequenced sample was CD8+ T cells from peripheral blood mononuclear cells, obtained after pregnancy. These receptors came from a female donor with multiple sclerosis, enrolled in a pregnancy study.

The gene calls are TRBV7-9 and TRBJ2-7, with 9 nucleotides matching TRBD2. Germline V gives CDR1 SEHNR, CDR2 FQNEAQ (reference sequence). The ends lost 1 base at V and 0 bases at J; junction bases unmatched: 1. There are 15 residues in the CDR3. This CDR3 reads CASSLGGGGSYEQYF. The CDR3 region has the DNA TGTGCCAGCAGCTTAGGCGGGGGGGGCTCCTACGAGCAGTACTTC. Full variable domain (missing parts from reference TRBV7-9 and TRBJ2-7): DTGVSQNPRHKITKRGQNVTFRCDPISEHNRLYWYRQTLGQGPEFLTYFQNEAQLEKSRLLSDRFSAERPKGSFSTLEIQRTEQGDSAMYLCASSLGGGGSYEQYFGPGTRLTVT.

J is TRBJ1-1 and V is TRBV27; TRBD1 might be the D (5 bases). This CDR3 comprises 15 residues. V was shortened by 5 bases and J by 5 bases, with 18 bases between the two germline ends. CDR1 and CDR2 from the germline V gene are MNHEY and SMNVEV (reference sequence). For the CDR3, the DNA is TGTGCCAGCAGTCGGAGCGGGGGGGGAGGGACTGAAGCTTTCTTT. It translates to CASSRSGGGGTEAFF.

The gene calls are TRBV7-9 and TRBJ2-3; TRBD2 might be the D (5 bases). V was shortened by 1 base and J by 4 bases, with 12 bases between the two germline ends. CDR1 SEHNR and CDR2 FQNEAQ come from the germline V gene (reference sequence). The CDR3 has 15 residues. In DNA, the CDR3 is TGTGCCAGCAGCTTAGTTGGTGGGCGGGCAGATACGCAGTATTTT. It translates to CASSLVGGRADTQYF. The full variable domain, rest sourced from reference TRBV7-9 and TRBJ2-3, is DTGVSQNPRHKITKRGQNVTFRCDPISEHNRLYWYRQTLGQGPEFLTYFQNEAQLEKSRLLSDRFSAERPKGSFSTLEIQRTEQGDSAMYLCASSLVGGRADTQYFGPGTRLTVL.

The V call is TRBV10-1, the J call TRBJ2-3, with a weak D call TRBD2 (6 bases). CDR1 WNHNN and CDR2 SYGVQD come from the germline V gene (reference sequence). The CDR3 loop spans 11 amino acids. V lost 4 bases to trimming and J lost 10 bases, with 9 bases between them. The CDR3 DNA reads as TGCGCCAGCAGTGGGTCTAGCGCGCAGTATTTT. Translated: CASSGSSAQYF.

The chain uses TRBV30 and TRBJ1-6; a weak D match, TRBD1 (5 bases). Germline CDR1 is GTSNPN and CDR2 is SVGIG (reference sequence). Trimming pared 4 bases from V and 7 bases from J, leaving 11 bases between. CDR3 size: 13 residues. This CDR3 is CAWTLGQNSPLHF. In nucleotides, the CDR3 is TGTGCCTGGACCCTGGGGCAGAATTCACCCCTCCACTTT. The entire variable domain, with the rest obtained from reference TRBV30 and TRBJ1-6, is as follows: SQTIHQWPATLVQPVGSPLSLECTVEGTSNPNLYWYRQAAGRGLQLLFYSVGIGQISSEVPQNLSASRPQDRQFILSSKKLLLSDSGFYLCAWTLGQNSPLHFGNGTRLTVT.

This clone came up a few times. The gene calls are TRBV19 and TRBJ1-1; D is undetermined. The V and J ends lost 7 bases and 1 base respectively, with 13 bases between them. Germline V gene sequence: CDR1 LNHDA, CDR2 SQIVND (reference sequence). The CDR3 consists of 14 residues. The CDR3 loop reads CASTGAGGNTEAFF. The DNA for the CDR3 is TGTGCCAGTACTGGAGCAGGAGGGAACACTGAAGCTTTCTTT.

The V call is TRBV9, the J call TRBJ2-7, with 12 bases fitting TRBD2. V was pared by 5 bases and J by 5 bases, with 8 bases of the junction left unmatched. The CDR3 sequence is 15 residues long. Germline CDR1 reads SGDLS; CDR2 reads YYNGEE. In nucleotides, the CDR3 is TGTGCCAGCAGTCCCGGACTAGCGGGAATCGACGAGCAGTACTTC. Protein: CASSPGLAGIDEQYF.

The chain employs TRBV19 and TRBJ2-7; tentative D call: TRBD2 (5 bases). Germline CDR1 and CDR2: LNHDA and SQIVND (reference sequence). The CDR3 extends over 13 amino acids. Trimming removed 1 base from V and 3 bases from J, with 7 bases in between. CDR3 sequence reads: CASSIVAGYEQYF. The CDR3 nucleotides read TGTGCCAGTAGTATAGTGGCGGGCTACGAGCAGTACTTC.

The chain couples TRBV9 to TRBJ1-3, with a possible D match to TRBD1 (5 bases). Germline CDR1 reads SGDLS; CDR2 reads YYNGEE. The CDR3 contains 15 residues. V was cut by 4 bases and J by 4 bases, with 15 bases left in between. The CDR3: CASSSGTGGGNTIYF. In DNA form, the CDR3 reads TGTGCCAGCAGCTCCGGGACGGGAGGGGGAAACACCATATATTTT. Full variable domain (remainder filled in from reference TRBV9 and TRBJ1-3): DSGVTQTPKHLITATGQRVTLRCSPRSGDLSVYWYQQSLDQGLQFLIQYYNGEERAKGNILERFSAQQFPDLHSELNLSSLELGDSALYFCASSSGTGGGNTIYFGEGSWLTVV.

The chain uses TRBV7-9 and TRBJ2-5; 7 bases map to TRBD1. The germline gives CDR1 SEHNR, CDR2 FQNEAQ (reference sequence). This CDR3 spans 15 amino acids. The V segment lost 5 bases and the J segment 1 base; nucleotides outside the gene matches: 7. CDR3 amino acids: CASSLSTGPQETQYF. The CDR3 nucleotides read TGTGCCAGCAGCCTCTCGACAGGGCCCCAAGAGACCCAGTACTTC.

CDR3: CASSWTSGGAEEQYF. Here the CDR3 DNA reads TGTGCCAGCAGCTGGACTAGCGGGGGGGCCGAAGAGCAGTACTTC. The rearrangement uses TRBV5-4 and TRBJ2-7; 15 bases are a match to TRBD2. Losses at the gene ends were 3 bases for V and 7 bases for J; bases not matched to a gene: 5. This CDR3 comprises 15 residues. The germline V gene has CDR1 SGHNT and CDR2 YYREEE (reference sequence). The whole variable domain, filled in from reference TRBV5-4 and TRBJ2-7, reads ETGVTQSPTHLIKTRGQQVTLRCSSQSGHNTVSWYQQALGQGPQFIFQYYREEENGRGNFPPRFSGLQFPNYSSELNVNALELDDSALYLCASSWTSGGAEEQYFGPGTRLTVT.

The chain has TRBV9 and TRBJ2-7; perhaps TRBD1 as D (5 bases). CDR1 and CDR2 from the germline V gene are SGDLS and YYNGEE. The CDR3 covers 16 residues. Trimming removed 0 bases from V and 4 bases from J, with 17 bases in between. This chain's CDR3 is CASSVDAPGIGYEQYF. In nucleotides, the CDR3 is TGTGCCAGCAGCGTAGATGCCCCAGGGATTGGTTACGAGCAGTACTTC.

The rearrangement links TRBV30 to TRBJ2-7; possibly TRBD1 for D (7 bases). Per germline, CDR1 GTSNPN and CDR2 SVGIG (reference sequence). Trimming took off 0 bases at V and 6 bases at J, with 12 bases between the two ends. CDR3 length: 13 residues. The chain's CDR3 is CAWSVGGGGEQYF. The DNA for the CDR3 is TGTGCCTGGAGTGTAGGAGGGGGCGGCGAGCAGTACTTC.

The chain has TRBV13 and TRBJ1-1, with D possibly matching TRBD1 (5 bases). Germline V lookup: CDR1 PRHDT, CDR2 FYEKMQ (reference sequence). Trimming shortened V by 2 bases and J by 7 bases, and 17 bases separated the two germline ends. The CDR3 length is 15 residues. For the CDR3, the DNA is TGTGCCAGCAGCTTAAATGGGGACGGGGGGGTTGAAGCTTTCTTT. It encodes CASSLNGDGGVEAFF.